The sequence of this T cell receptor (beta chain) was determined in a study of post-analysis software for immune sequencing data (dated by TCRdb to between 2015 and 2016). With respect to the entire study: Disease courses on record covered relapsing-remitting, secondary progressive and progressive-relapsing multiple sclerosis, though some patients had no subtype annotation. The patient repertoires were set against around eleven previously published healthy control repertoires from donors whose ages ranged from roughly 6 to 27 years. A subset of samples was prepared in parallel using single-end sample barcoding, then pooled and co-amplified after Illumina adapter ligation. The research as a whole found: Multiple sclerosis patients had significantly lower normalized Chao1 diversity than controls, a result that suggests substantial peripheral T-cell clonal expansion. Direct clustering with F measure revealed strong co-clustering of samples prepared in the same batch, which led to a batch-effect correction. The control group was slightly older than the multiple sclerosis patient group. Four or five TRBV segments, including TRBV5-6, TRBV5-1 and TRBV20-1, were significantly more frequent in patients than controls.

TCR beta repertoires were profiled from peripheral blood of approximately 13 young patients with multiple sclerosis to demonstrate the VDJtools post-analysis software. Multiple sclerosis patients were children and adolescents aged about 6 to 17 years. The germline V gene supplies CDR1 MDHEN and CDR2 SYDVKM. V loses 3 bases at its end and J loses 9 bases; junction bases beyond the gene matches: 9. Including the terminal cysteine and phenylalanine, the CDR3 comprises 15 residues. Only CDR3 DNA is held: 45 bases, read in frame from base 1. The method was PCR. TCRdb records Illumina HiSeq 2500 as the sequencer. Unique molecular identifiers were incorporated into TCR beta cDNA libraries to reduce PCR and sequencing biases. Roughly 0.5 million cDNA molecules were obtained per 1 to 10 million input T cells, so each molecule approximated one T cell. The patient libraries were prepared and sequenced using the same protocol as the earlier healthy control dataset. Within a given batch, samples were prepared together, multiplexed and sequenced on the same HiSeq lane. The authors' analysis ran thus. MIGEC handled the raw barcoded reads, throwing out single-read molecular identifier groups before consensus assembly and CDR3 extraction. VDJtools was used for post-analysis of the clonotype tables, with diversity normalized by down-sampling every dataset to the smallest sample size. To correct batch-related cross-sample contamination, repertoire overlap clustering matched CDR3 amino acid sequences but not nucleotide sequences. TCRdb trimmed public reads at Q25 via fastp, called clones via MiXCR and kept in-frame beta chains. CDR3 protein sequences are deduplicated, and each keeps its most common genes and DNA. The V and J calls were not made by the authors but by TCRdb's processing. The sample contains fewer than 550,000 distinct CDR3 sequences, under 40% of them found a single time. About 5.6% of the sample lies in the top ten.

On this clonotype itself: Its binding antigen is unknown. Within one base of it there is no much larger clone, and no base qualities were kept.

The chain uses TRBV28 and TRBJ2-7, and 12 junction bases match TRBD1. This TCR was recovered from a girl under 18 with multiple sclerosis. Sequencing was performed on blood. In nucleotides, the sequence is TGTGCCAGCAGTTTGCAGGGACAGGGGGCCTGGGGGCAGTACTTC. Translated, it gives CASSLQGQGAWGQYF.